The clone carrying this T cell receptor beta chain has just one count. The antigen is not known. This sample was taken from a study of vaccination effects on CD4 cells after COVID-19. About the research overall: Participants were vaccinated with two doses of either the BNT162b2 or mRNA-1273 vaccine. Cultivation was performed at about 1.8 million PBMC per well with roughly 10 IU/ml IL-2 and 9.5 to 10 ug/ml peptides added. Notes on the study in general: The study got few convalescent patients and did not collect any early post-infection timepoints.

Subsequent to a culture period of under twelve days, CD4+ T cells were isolated. Cells had half their medium changed to IL-2 medium on days 3 and 7. Trimming left V 3 bases short and J 6 bases short, with 21 bases between. Per the germline V gene, CDR1 is KGHSH and CDR2 is LQKENI. This CDR3 is 16 amino acids long. Assay used: immunoSEQ multiplex PCR; TCRdb lists only in-frame clones, some missing. Seen here are under 60,000 clones, 67% observed once, and the top ten hold roughly 6%. This chain uses TRBV18 with TRBJ2-7, with D possibly being TRBD2 (6 bases). The TCR was taken from a human donor who received a COVID-19 vaccine. Sequences were derived from CD4+ T cells from PBMCs cultured without peptide, sampled before COVID-19 vaccination. The DNA for the CDR3 is TGTGCCAGCTCACCGTCGGACTACTATCAAATGCCCGAGCAGTACTTC. Amino acids: CASSPSDYYQMPEQYF.